Shown below are 4 T cell receptor beta chains from a single sample sequenced in a study of STAT3 mutations in large granular lymphocyte leukemia. Study-wide results and limits: In T-cell large granular lymphocyte leukemia, about half of patients showed multiple immunodominant subclonotypes.

The assay was immunoSEQ multiplex PCR, and TCRdb's table has in-frame clones only and misses some. This table holds thousands of clones, around 91% found once. The antigens for these receptors are not known. The sequencing input was peripheral blood mononuclear cells. The receptors come from a woman between 65 and 79 years old with T-cell large granular lymphocyte leukemia. Some clones in this sample may be carry-over from other donors' samples.

The chain joins TRBV29-1 to TRBJ2-7, with 9 bases matching TRBD1. Germline CDR1 reads SQVTM; CDR2 reads ANQGSEA. This CDR3 comprises 15 residues. Trimming cost V 6 bases and J 7 bases; bases outside gene matches: 16. The chain's CDR3 is CSVRRGTGTIGEQYF. DNA of the CDR3: TGCAGCGTAAGGAGAGGGACAGGGACCATAGGAGAGCAGTACTTC.

The rearrangement links TRBV19 to TRBJ1-5; D possibly corresponds to TRBD1 (5 bases). CDR3 length: 14 residues. V was shortened by 7 bases and J by 2 bases, with 12 bases between the two germline ends. Germline assignment: CDR1 LNHDA and CDR2 SQIVND (reference sequence). CDR3 protein: CASTHTGGNQPQHF. For the CDR3, the DNA is TGTGCCAGTACCCATACGGGGGGCAATCAGCCCCAGCATTTT.

The genes are TRBV2 and TRBJ1-1; a weak D match, TRBD1 (5 bases). CDR1 SNHLY and CDR2 FYNNEI come from the germline V gene. Trimming cost V 4 bases and J 5 bases, with 14 bases left between them. The CDR3 has 14 residues. The DNA of the CDR3 is TGTGCCAGCAGTGCAGGGCCGGCGGGGACTGAAGCTTTCTTT. Translation gives CASSAGPAGTEAFF. Variable domain in full (rest from reference TRBV2 and TRBJ1-1): EPEVTQTPSHQVTQMGQEVILRCVPISNHLYFYWYRQILGQKVEFLVSFYNNEISEKSEIFDDQFSVERPDGSNFTLKIRSTKLEDSAMYFCASSAGPAGTEAFFGQGTRLTVV.

The V gene is TRBV7-2, the J gene TRBJ2-3; 12 bases map to TRBD2. CDR3 size: 16 residues. V gave up 5 bases and J gave up 4 bases; unmatched junction bases: 7. Germline-derived CDR1 and CDR2 are SGHTA and FQGNSA. The CDR3 here is CASSRRTSGVADTQYF. CDR3 in DNA: TGTGCCAGCAGCCGCCGGACTAGCGGGGTGGCAGATACGCAGTATTTT.